This note documents a single T cell receptor (beta chain) sequence. The antigen remains undetermined. These data come from a study of T cell repertoires in cytomegalovirus infection. Study-wide context: Public TCR beta signatures were indicative of both CMV infection and a matching HLA type.

CDR3 length: 15 amino acids. Per the germline V gene, CDR1 is MGHDK and CDR2 is SYGVNS. Unmatched junction bases numbered 9, after V lost 8 bases and J lost 1 base. TCRdb fed the reads into MiXCR, producing one record per CDR3 protein. The sample includes hundreds of thousands of distinct CDR3 sequences, more than 25% of them seen just once. The specimen comprised cultured CD8+ T cells from PBMCs, sampled from culture after CMV antigen stimulation. The chain joins TRBV25-1 to TRBJ2-7, with TRBD1 identical over 9 bases. The receptor was isolated from a human donor in good health (CMV status not recorded). Some clones in this sample may be carry-over from other donors' samples. The CDR3 is CASRGGQGKSYEQYF. CDR3 sequence (DNA): TGTGCCAGCCGTGGGGGACAGGGAAAATCCTACGAGCAGTACTTC.